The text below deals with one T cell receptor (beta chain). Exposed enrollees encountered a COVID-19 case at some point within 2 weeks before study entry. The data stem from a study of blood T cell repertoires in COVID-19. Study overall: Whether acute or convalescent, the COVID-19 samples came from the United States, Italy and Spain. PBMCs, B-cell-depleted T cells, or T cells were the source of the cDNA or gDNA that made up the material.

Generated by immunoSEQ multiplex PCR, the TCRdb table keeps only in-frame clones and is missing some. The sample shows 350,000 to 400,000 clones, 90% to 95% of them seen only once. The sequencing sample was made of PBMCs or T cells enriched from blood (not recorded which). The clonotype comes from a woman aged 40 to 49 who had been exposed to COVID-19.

The CDR3 loop is CASSIPGAEQYF. The CDR3 DNA is TGTGCCAGTAGTATTCCAGGGGCTGAGCAGTACTTC. This sequence joins TRBV19 and TRBJ2-7; possible D gene TRBD1, 6 bases. V lost 3 bases and J lost 7, with 10 bases in between. Germline V gene lookup returns CDR1 LNHDA and CDR2 SQIVND (reference sequence). The CDR3 covers 12 residues.